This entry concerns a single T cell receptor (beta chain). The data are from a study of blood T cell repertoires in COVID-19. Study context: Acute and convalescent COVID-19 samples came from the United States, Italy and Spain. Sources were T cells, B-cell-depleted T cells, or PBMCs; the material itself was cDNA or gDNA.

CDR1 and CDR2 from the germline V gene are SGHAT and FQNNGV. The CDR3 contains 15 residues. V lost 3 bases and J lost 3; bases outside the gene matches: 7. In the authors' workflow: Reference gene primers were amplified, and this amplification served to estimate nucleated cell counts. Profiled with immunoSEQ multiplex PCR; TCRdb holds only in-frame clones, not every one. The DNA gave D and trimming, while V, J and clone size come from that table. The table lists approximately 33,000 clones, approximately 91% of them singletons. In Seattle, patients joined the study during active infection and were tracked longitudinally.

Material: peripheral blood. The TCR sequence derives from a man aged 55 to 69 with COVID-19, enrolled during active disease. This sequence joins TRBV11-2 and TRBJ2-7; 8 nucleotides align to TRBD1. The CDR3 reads CASSFGTGNRYEQYF. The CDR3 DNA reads TGTGCCAGCAGCTTTGGGACAGGTAATCGCTACGAGCAGTACTTC.